The clone carrying this TCR beta chain was seen a few times. Its antigen is not identified. This sample is drawn from a study of identical twins. Addition of a universal primer site occurred through template switching, and cDNA carried unique molecular identifiers. TCRdb called the 5' RACE reads again in MiXCR, with one record for every CDR3 protein. The table includes some 630,000 distinct CDR3 sequences, about 7.1% detected once. The germline gives CDR1 LGHDT, CDR2 YNNKEL (reference sequence). The CDR3 loop spans 17 amino acids. Trimming stripped 4 bases from V and 0 bases from J, with 16 bases between. Study-wide findings and caveats: Rather than following the same donors, the conclusions depended on cross-sectional statistical analysis. While abundant cord blood beta clonotypes carried fewer insertions, memory repertoires showed no such pattern.

All donors were healthy, and all were Caucasian. Separately, the same data were catalogued under a study of yellow fever vaccine responses in identical twins.

The chain combines TRBV3-1 with TRBJ1-3; maybe TRBD1 (6 bases). The origin of this receptor is a woman aged 18-29 years in good health. Material for sequencing was PBMCs. The CDR3 bases are TGTGCCAGCAGCCCCAGGGGAGGGGCAAGCTCTGGAAACACCATATATTTT. It is translated as CASSPRGGASSGNTIYF.